In its sample, the clone carrying this TCR beta chain was seen once. No antigen is known for it. In the PCR, 60 Vbeta and 13 Jbeta primers were used. Clones were sequenced by immunoSEQ multiplex PCR, and TCRdb holds only the in-frame ones, with some missing. The sample lists about 190,000 clones, 70% to 75% occurring once. The sample comes from a study of cytomegalovirus exposure and HLA in healthy donors. Findings and caveats of the study: Upon later analysis, TCR association rates were observed to vary by HLA locus, being highest for DRB1 and lowest for HLA-C. Published work reported that the classifier diagnosed cytomegalovirus status with high specificity and sensitivity. Most observed TCR sequences were rare, whereas some public TCRs were detected in many donors.

The CDR3 loop spans 15 amino acids. Trimming cost V 5 bases and J 9 bases, with 17 bases left between them. Germline V gene data show CDR1 as MNHEY and CDR2 as SVGAGI. The sequencing input was PBMCs. The chain uses TRBV6-5 and TRBJ1-6; weak D call: TRBD1 (6 bases). This receptor was identified in a man aged 25 to 40 in good health and CMV-seropositive. The CDR3 DNA reads TGTGCCAGCAGTCCCCCCCTGGGGGCGAGTTCACCCCTCCACTTT. The encoded protein is CASSPPLGASSPLHF.